This is a list of T cell receptor beta chains from one sample in a study of blood T cell repertoires in COVID-19. Sequencing used immunoSEQ multiplex PCR; TCRdb keeps in-frame clones, though not all of them. The repertoire holds around 190,000 clones, with about four fifths as singletons. The sequenced sample consisted of peripheral blood. The origin of the receptors is a woman in her 70s with COVID-19, enrolled during active disease. CDR3s include the opening cysteine and the closing phenylalanine or tryptophan. Each record gives: clone size, D gene, J gene, V gene, CDR3 protein, CDR3 DNA. D genes are given only for firm matches. Clone size, where shown, is once, few, many, or a class for clones that have expanded.

size: NA; D: TRBD1; J: TRBJ1-1; V: TRBV7-9; CDR3: CASSLGDRGVTEAFF; DNA: TGTGCCAGCAGCTTAGGCGACAGGGGTGTGACTGAAGCTTTCTTT
size: NA; D: TRBD2; J: TRBJ2-1; V: TRBV29-1; CDR3: CSALEREGMNEQFF; DNA: TGCAGCGCGTTAGAGCGGGAGGGTATGAATGAGCAGTTCTTC
size: NA; D: NA; J: TRBJ2-7; V: TRBV18; CDR3: CASSPQGLHEQYF; DNA: TGTGCCAGCTCACCCCAGGGGTTGCACGAGCAGTACTTC
size: few; D: NA; J: TRBJ1-2; V: TRBV25-1; CDR3: CASKGRYGYTF; DNA: TGTGCCAGCAAGGGGCGTTATGGCTACACCTTC
size: few; D: NA; J: TRBJ2-7; V: TRBV18; CDR3: CASSPNRAHEQYF; DNA: TGTGCCAGCTCACCAAACAGGGCGCACGAGCAGTACTTC
size: NA; D: TRBD1; J: TRBJ2-2; V: TRBV18; CDR3: CASSRLTGYGGELFF; DNA: TGTGCCAGCTCGCGATTGACAGGGTATGGCGGGGAGCTGTTTTTT
size: NA; D: TRBD2; J: TRBJ2-7; V: TRBV12-3/TRBV12-4; CDR3: CASRLAGDVEQYF; DNA: TGTGCCAGCAGACTAGCGGGAGACGTCGAGCAGTACTTC
size: many; D: NA; J: TRBJ1-2; V: TRBV5-1; CDR3: CASSPSDAYGYTF; DNA: TGCGCCAGCAGCCCCAGCGACGCCTATGGCTACACCTTC
size: few; D: TRBD1; J: TRBJ1-5; V: TRBV6-2/TRBV6-3; CDR3: CASSSDRVRQPQHF; DNA: TGTGCCAGCAGTTCTGACAGGGTAAGGCAGCCCCAGCATTTT
size: once; D: TRBD1; J: TRBJ2-1; V: TRBV9; CDR3: CASSPRDRYNEQFF; DNA: TGTGCCAGCAGCCCCCGGGACAGATACAATGAGCAGTTCTTC
size: NA; D: NA; J: TRBJ2-5; V: TRBV9; CDR3: CASSPGTPETQYF; DNA: TGTGCCAGCAGCCCTGGGACTCCGGAGACCCAGTACTTC
size: NA; D: TRBD1; J: TRBJ1-1; V: TRBV30; CDR3: CAWNRDRVDHAFF; DNA: TGTGCCTGGAACCGGGACAGGGTTGATCACGCTTTCTTT
size: NA; D: TRBD1; J: TRBJ2-1; V: TRBV28; CDR3: CASGSSHRDRGWNEQFF; DNA: TGTGCCAGCGGAAGCTCCCACCGGGACAGGGGGTGGAATGAGCAGTTCTTC
size: NA; D: NA; J: TRBJ2-2; V: TRBV28; CDR3: CASSLLKGMRELFF; DNA: TGTGCCAGCAGTTTACTGAAGGGGATGCGGGAGCTGTTTTTT
size: few; D: NA; J: TRBJ2-2; V: TRBV6-2/TRBV6-3; CDR3: CASSTPRGRTGELFF; DNA: TGTGCCAGCAGTACCCCCAGGGGAAGGACCGGGGAGCTGTTTTTT
size: few; D: TRBD2; J: TRBJ2-1; V: TRBV7-2; CDR3: CASSALAGGINEQFF; DNA: TGTGCCAGCAGCGCACTAGCGGGAGGGATCAATGAGCAGTTCTTC
size: NA; D: NA; J: TRBJ2-3; V: TRBV6-5; CDR3: CASSPPGTDTQYF; DNA: TGTGCCAGCAGCCCCCCGGGCACAGATACGCAGTATTTT
size: few; D: TRBD1; J: TRBJ1-6; V: TRBV19; CDR3: CASTAGTANSPLHF; DNA: TGTGCCAGTACCGCCGGGACAGCTAATTCACCCCTCCACTTT
size: NA; D: TRBD2; J: TRBJ2-1; V: TRBV7-2; CDR3: CASSSRVAGKQFF; DNA: TGTGCCAGCAGCTCGCGAGTAGCGGGAAAGCAGTTCTTC
size: NA; D: NA; J: TRBJ2-5; V: TRBV7-7; CDR3: CASSFRTTMQETQYF; DNA: TGTGCCAGCAGCTTCCGGACTACTATGCAAGAGACCCAGTACTTC
size: NA; D: TRBD2; J: TRBJ2-5; V: TRBV4-3; CDR3: CASSQDPLAGGQETQYF; DNA: TGCGCCAGCAGCCAAGATCCCCTAGCGGGGGGCCAAGAGACCCAGTACTTC
size: NA; D: NA; J: TRBJ1-5; V: TRBV12-3/TRBV12-4; CDR3: CASSLSGKPQHF; DNA: TGTGCCAGCAGTTTATCAGGGAAGCCCCAGCATTTT
size: NA; D: NA; J: TRBJ1-6; V: TRBV10-3; CDR3: CATRGISYNSPLHF; DNA: TGTGCCACCCGAGGCATCTCCTATAATTCACCCCTCCACTTT
size: NA; D: NA; J: TRBJ2-7; V: TRBV11-2; CDR3: CASSLLTRSAEQYF; DNA: TGTGCCAGCAGCTTACTGACTCGCTCCGCCGAGCAGTACTTC
size: NA; D: TRBD1; J: TRBJ2-3; V: TRBV24-1; CDR3: CATSGQGGLTDTQYF; DNA: TGTGCCACCAGCGGACAGGGGGGGTTGACAGATACGCAGTATTTT
size: NA; D: NA; J: TRBJ2-2; V: TRBV24-1; CDR3: CATSAFQANTGELFF; DNA: TGTGCCACCAGTGCCTTCCAGGCGAACACCGGGGAGCTGTTTTTT
size: NA; D: TRBD1; J: TRBJ1-5; V: TRBV27; CDR3: CASSFGQGYQPQHF; DNA: TGTGCCAGCAGTTTTGGACAGGGTTACCAGCCCCAGCATTTT
size: NA; D: NA; J: TRBJ2-7; V: TRBV5-1; CDR3: CASSLSVPTLQYF; DNA: TGCGCCAGCAGCTTGTCTGTTCCGACTCTTCAGTACTTC
size: NA; D: NA; J: TRBJ2-3; V: TRBV4-3; CDR3: CASSQNTGTDTQYF; DNA: TGCGCCAGCAGCCAAAATACAGGGACAGATACGCAGTATTTT
size: NA; D: TRBD1; J: TRBJ2-3; V: TRBV9; CDR3: CASRRTGTEGDTQYF; DNA: TGTGCCAGCAGGCGGACCGGGACAGAGGGAGATACGCAGTATTTT
size: NA; D: NA; J: TRBJ1-4; V: TRBV28; CDR3: CASSSPGATNEKLFF; DNA: TGTGCCAGCAGTTCTCCCGGTGCAACTAATGAAAAACTGTTTTTT
size: once; D: TRBD2; J: TRBJ2-7; V: TRBV4-3; CDR3: CASSLLAGGPYEQYF; DNA: TGCGCCAGCAGCCTTCTAGCGGGAGGGCCCTACGAGCAGTACTTC
size: NA; D: NA; J: TRBJ1-2; V: TRBV11-2; CDR3: CASKPSGSNYGYTF; DNA: TGTGCCAGCAAACCTTCAGGGTCTAACTATGGCTACACCTTC
size: few; D: TRBD2; J: TRBJ2-7; V: TRBV14; CDR3: CASSQVRPTSGSGEQYF; DNA: TGTGCCAGCAGCCAAGTTCGTCCGACTAGCGGGAGTGGTGAGCAGTACTTC
size: once; D: NA; J: TRBJ2-3; V: TRBV15; CDR3: CATSREKGMDTQYF; DNA: TGTGCCACCAGCAGGGAAAAGGGGATGGATACGCAGTATTTT
size: once; D: NA; J: TRBJ2-1; V: TRBV19; CDR3: CASSIWAGSSYNEQFF; DNA: TGTGCCAGTAGTATTTGGGCGGGAAGCTCCTACAATGAGCAGTTCTTC
size: NA; D: NA; J: TRBJ1-5; V: TRBV19; CDR3: CASSPLNQPQHF; DNA: TGTGCCAGTAGCCCCCTCAATCAGCCCCAGCATTTT
size: NA; D: NA; J: TRBJ2-1; V: TRBV4-1; CDR3: CASSQDRAAGWGAYNEQFF; DNA: TGCGCCAGCAGCCAAGATAGAGCGGCGGGATGGGGCGCCTACAATGAGCAGTTCTTC
size: NA; D: NA; J: TRBJ2-2; V: TRBV5-5; CDR3: CASSFWSTGELFF; DNA: TGTGCCAGCAGCTTTTGGAGCACCGGGGAGCTGTTTTTT
size: NA; D: NA; J: TRBJ1-2; V: TRBV30; CDR3: CAWSGTGYGYTF; DNA: TGTGCCTGGAGCGGAACAGGCTATGGCTACACCTTC
size: NA; D: TRBD2; J: TRBJ2-2; V: TRBV19; CDR3: CASSKLAGVTGELFF; DNA: TGTGCCAGTAGTAAACTAGCGGGAGTCACCGGGGAGCTGTTTTTT
size: NA; D: NA; J: TRBJ1-6; V: TRBV28; CDR3: CASNSLTGNNSPLHF; DNA: TGTGCCAGCAATTCCCTCACAGGGAACAATTCACCCCTCCACTTT
size: NA; D: TRBD2; J: TRBJ2-5; V: TRBV11-3; CDR3: CASSLGIAGARETQYF; DNA: TGTGCCAGCAGCTTAGGAATAGCGGGAGCGCGAGAGACCCAGTACTTC
size: NA; D: NA; J: TRBJ2-7; V: TRBV4-3; CDR3: CASSHVPAGRTSYEQYF; DNA: TGCGCCAGCAGCCACGTACCGGCGGGACGTACCTCCTACGAGCAGTACTTC
size: NA; D: NA; J: TRBJ2-1; V: TRBV7-2; CDR3: CASTLGVPNEQFF; DNA: TGTGCCAGCACCCTAGGGGTACCCAATGAGCAGTTCTTC
size: NA; D: TRBD1; J: TRBJ1-2; V: TRBV5-6; CDR3: CASSLRTGDYGYTF; DNA: TGTGCCAGCAGCTTGCGGACAGGGGACTATGGCTACACCTTC
size: NA; D: NA; J: TRBJ1-5; V: TRBV5-1; CDR3: CASSLEGANSNQPQHF; DNA: TGCGCCAGCAGCTTGGAGGGAGCGAATAGCAATCAGCCCCAGCATTTT
size: NA; D: TRBD1; J: TRBJ2-7; V: TRBV7-9; CDR3: CASSSTGTGIYEQYF; DNA: TGTGCCAGCAGCTCGACAGGGACGGGGATCTACGAGCAGTACTTC
size: few; D: TRBD2; J: TRBJ2-4; V: TRBV27; CDR3: CASSLGSGIAKNIQYF; DNA: TGTGCCAGCAGTTTAGGTAGCGGGATAGCCAAAAACATTCAGTACTTC
size: NA; D: TRBD2; J: TRBJ2-7; V: TRBV7-2; CDR3: CASSEAGGPAYEQYF; DNA: TGTGCCAGCAGCGAAGCGGGAGGGCCGGCGTACGAGCAGTACTTC
size: NA; D: NA; J: TRBJ1-1; V: TRBV7-6; CDR3: CASSLDQGRSNTEAFF; DNA: TGTGCCAGCAGCTTAGACCAGGGGCGCTCGAACACTGAAGCTTTCTTT
size: NA; D: TRBD2; J: TRBJ2-1; V: TRBV5-1; CDR3: CASSLQGGSSYNEQFF; DNA: TGCGCCAGCAGCTTGCAAGGCGGGAGCTCCTACAATGAGCAGTTCTTC
size: once; D: TRBD1; J: TRBJ2-6; V: TRBV7-3; CDR3: CASSLLGTGGSGANVLTF; DNA: TGTGCCAGCAGTTTGTTGGGGACAGGGGGCTCTGGGGCCAACGTCCTGACTTTC
size: NA; D: TRBD1; J: TRBJ1-5; V: TRBV28; CDR3: CASRRDRARLGQPQHF; DNA: TGTGCCAGCAGACGAGACAGGGCCCGTCTGGGTCAGCCCCAGCATTTT
size: NA; D: TRBD1; J: TRBJ2-2; V: TRBV7-2; CDR3: CASSLRGLNTGELFF; DNA: TGTGCCAGCAGCTTAAGGGGGCTGAACACCGGGGAGCTGTTTTTT
size: NA; D: TRBD1; J: TRBJ2-1; V: TRBV9; CDR3: CASSFQQGEHNEQFF; DNA: TGTGCCAGCAGCTTCCAACAGGGGGAACACAATGAGCAGTTCTTC
size: NA; D: NA; J: TRBJ2-7; V: TRBV27; CDR3: CASSPLQGPYEQYF; DNA: TGTGCCAGCAGTCCCCTACAGGGCCCCTACGAGCAGTACTTC
size: NA; D: TRBD1; J: TRBJ2-2; V: TRBV5-1; CDR3: CASSRTQGARAGELFF; DNA: TGCGCCAGCAGCCGTACACAGGGGGCGCGAGCGGGGGAGCTGTTTTTT
size: NA; D: NA; J: TRBJ1-6; V: TRBV2; CDR3: CASTPYSGMMNSPLHF; DNA: TGTGCCAGCACCCCATATTCAGGGATGATGAATTCACCCCTCCACTTT